This T cell receptor beta chain was identified during a study of shared clonotypes between healthy human individuals. Findings and limits, study-wide: When naive CD4 clonotypes were compared across a few donors, about 4.9% were shared. Lower generation probabilities were found for non-shared clonotypes than for those shared by all four donors.

On this clone itself: Its matching antigen is unknown.

V lost 7 bases and J lost 2, with 21 bases in between. There are 16 residues in the CDR3. Germline values: CDR1 MDHEN, CDR2 SYDVKM. Selected positively for CCR7 and CD45RO-negative, naive CD8 cells excluded terminally differentiated effector memory CD45RA+ cells. Everyone who donated was a Caucasian adult who lived in Nashville, Tennessee. The authors distributed each subset's genomic DNA evenly over several immunoSEQ plates. Using immunoSEQ multiplex PCR, the repertoire was profiled, and TCRdb retains in-frame clones only, with some absent. Of roughly 2.1 million clones listed, 90% to 95% are singletons.

The chain recombines TRBV28 with TRBJ2-7; D may be TRBD2 (5 bases). Sequenced: naive CD8+ T cells from PBMCs. The TCR sequence derives from a man between 18 and 35 years old in good health. Some clones in this sample may be carry-over from other donors' samples. In nucleotides, the CDR3 is TGTGCCAGCACCACCCCCACCCAGCGAGGGCCCTACGAGCAGTACTTC. It translates to CASTTPTQRGPYEQYF. The full variable domain, rest sourced from reference TRBV28 and TRBJ2-7, is DVKVTQSSRYLVKRTGEKVFLECVQDMDHENMFWYRQDPGLGLRLIYFSYDVKMKEKGDIPEGYSVSREKKERFSLILESASTNQTSMYLCASTTPTQRGPYEQYFGPGTRLTVT.